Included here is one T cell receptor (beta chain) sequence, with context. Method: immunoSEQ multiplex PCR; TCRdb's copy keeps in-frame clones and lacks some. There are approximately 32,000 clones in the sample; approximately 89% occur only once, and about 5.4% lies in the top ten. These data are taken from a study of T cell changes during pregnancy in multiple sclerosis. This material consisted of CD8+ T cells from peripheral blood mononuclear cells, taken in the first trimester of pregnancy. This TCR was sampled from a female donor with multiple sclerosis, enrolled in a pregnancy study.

This CDR3 is CASSFPDNGTDTQYF. The CDR3 coding sequence is TGTGCCAGCAGCTTTCCCGACAATGGGACAGATACGCAGTATTTT. V gene TRBV7-8 combines with J gene TRBJ2-3; D call uncertain. The ends were cut back, 3 bases at V and 3 bases at J, with 13 bases in the middle. Per germline, CDR1 SGHVS and CDR2 FQNEAQ. The CDR3 covers 15 residues.